Sequencing of this T cell receptor (beta chain) was carried out in a study of identical twins. Study-wide findings and caveats: The more abundant beta clonotypes in cord blood had fewer insertions, and memory repertoires did not show this.

In germline, CDR1 is LGHDT, CDR2 YNNKEL (reference sequence). Trimming cost V 0 bases and J 7 bases, with 19 bases left between them. This CDR3 has 17 residues. From the 5' RACE reads, TCRdb called clonotypes with MiXCR, one entry per CDR3 protein. The sample gives hundreds of thousands of distinct CDR3 sequences, 20% to 25% of which show up once; around 0.5% is in the top ten. Notes on this clonotype: The target antigen is unknown.

The sample was also linked to a second study, of yellow fever vaccine responses in identical twins.

Input material: CD4+ T cells sorted from blood. The receptor's source is a woman aged 18-30 years in good health. This rearrangement joins TRBV3-1 to TRBJ2-1; the D gene is possibly TRBD2 (6 bases). CDR3 bases: TGTGCCAGCAGCCAAGATTTTGGAGGGAGAGTGGGGAATGAGCAGTTCTTC. Protein: CASSQDFGGRVGNEQFF.